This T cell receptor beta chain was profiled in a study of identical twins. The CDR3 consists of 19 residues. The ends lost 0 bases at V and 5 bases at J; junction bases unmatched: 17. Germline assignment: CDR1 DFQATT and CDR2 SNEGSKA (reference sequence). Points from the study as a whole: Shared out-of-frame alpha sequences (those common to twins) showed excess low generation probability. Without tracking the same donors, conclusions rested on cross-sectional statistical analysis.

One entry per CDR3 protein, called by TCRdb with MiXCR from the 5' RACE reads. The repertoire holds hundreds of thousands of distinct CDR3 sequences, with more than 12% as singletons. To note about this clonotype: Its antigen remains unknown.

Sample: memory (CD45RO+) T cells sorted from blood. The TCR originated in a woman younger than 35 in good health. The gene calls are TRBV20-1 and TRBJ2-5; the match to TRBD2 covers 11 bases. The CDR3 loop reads CSARDPEDLSGRDRETQYF. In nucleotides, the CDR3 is TGCAGTGCTAGAGATCCTGAGGATCTTAGCGGGAGGGATCGGGAGACCCAGTACTTC.